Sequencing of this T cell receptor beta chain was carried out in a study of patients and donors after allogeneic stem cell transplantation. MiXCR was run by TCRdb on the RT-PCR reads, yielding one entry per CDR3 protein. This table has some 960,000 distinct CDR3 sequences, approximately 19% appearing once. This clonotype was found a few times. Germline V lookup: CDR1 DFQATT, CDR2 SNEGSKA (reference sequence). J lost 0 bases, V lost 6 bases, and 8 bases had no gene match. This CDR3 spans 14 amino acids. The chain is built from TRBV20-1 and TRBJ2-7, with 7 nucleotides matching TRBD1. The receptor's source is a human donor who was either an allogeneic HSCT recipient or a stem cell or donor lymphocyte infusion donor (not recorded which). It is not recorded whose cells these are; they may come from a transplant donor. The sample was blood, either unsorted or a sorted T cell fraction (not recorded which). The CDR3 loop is CSAGGQPISYEQYF. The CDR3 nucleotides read TGCAGTGCAGGGGGACAGCCTATCTCCTACGAGCAGTACTTC.